The 21 T cell receptor beta chains given below trace back to one sample, sequenced in a study of post-analysis software for immune sequencing data. The library was made from cDNA and included unique molecular identifiers. MiXCR, applied by TCRdb to the PCR reads, yields one record per CDR3 protein. Counted here are about 160,000 distinct CDR3 sequences, 35% to 40% occurring once; the ten biggest clones make up 25% to 30%. The material was blood, obtained after autologous hematopoietic stem cell transplantation. The receptor source for this set is a girl between 5 and 17 years old with multiple sclerosis.

This clonotype has only a few counts. This chain links TRBV12-3 or TRBV12-4 with TRBJ2-6, with D maybe TRBD1 (6 bases). CDR3 size: 19 residues. Trimming stripped 6 bases from V and 0 bases from J, with 21 bases between. The CDR3 DNA follows: TGTGCCAGCAGGTCCACACAGGGACGGAAACTCTCTGGGGCCAACGTCCTGACTTTC. This translates into CASRSTQGRKLSGANVLTF.

This clonotype came up a few times. This rearrangement joins TRBV20-1 to TRBJ1-1, with 7 bases identical to TRBD1. V gave up 3 bases and J gave up 0 bases; unmatched junction bases: 1. Germline V gives CDR1 DFQATT, CDR2 SNEGSKA (reference sequence). The length of the CDR3 is 13 residues. CDR3 sequence reads: CSARTGMNTEAFF. Written as DNA, the CDR3 is TGCAGTGCTAGGACAGGGATGAACACTGAAGCTTTCTTT.

This clonotype came up a few times. The chain couples TRBV4-1 to TRBJ2-1; no firm D call. V was trimmed by 0 bases and J by 3 bases, leaving 6 bases between them. The CDR3 sequence is 14 residues long. Germline-derived CDR1 and CDR2 are MGHRA and YSYEKL. The CDR3 here is CASSQDSVYNEQFF. The CDR3, as DNA: TGCGCCAGCAGCCAAGACTCGGTCTACAATGAGCAGTTCTTC.

The V and J genes are TRBV7-2 and TRBJ2-3; tentatively, D is TRBD2 (6 bases). This CDR3 has 16 amino acids. Germline V gene lookup returns CDR1 SGHTA and CDR2 FQGNSA. Trimming took off 3 bases at V and 2 bases at J, with 15 bases between the two ends. CDR3 protein: CASSFKVAVDTDTQYF. The CDR3 DNA reads TGTGCCAGCAGCTTCAAGGTAGCGGTTGACACAGATACGCAGTATTTT.

This clonotype was seen a few times. CDR3 residues: CASSSGTGRGQPQHF. CDR3 sequence (DNA): TGTGCCAGCAGCTCCGGGACAGGGAGAGGTCAGCCCCAGCATTTT. The V and J genes are TRBV11-1 and TRBJ1-5, with 9 positions matching TRBD1. The J segment lost 6 bases and the V segment lost 4 bases, leaving 7 bases of the junction unmatched. From germline, CDR1 is SGHAT and CDR2 FQDESV (reference sequence). The CDR3 extends over 15 amino acids.

A few counts support this clonotype. The genes are TRBV6-4 and TRBJ2-1, with TRBD2 identical over 9 bases. CDR3 length: 16 residues. After removal of 0 bases from V and 0 bases from J, the junction contained 0 bases not matched to a gene. CDR1 and CDR2 (germline): MRHNA, SNTAGT. CDR3 sequence (DNA): TGTGCCAGCAGTGACTCTAGCGGGAGCTCCTACAATGAGCAGTTCTTC. It codes for CASSDSSGSSYNEQFF.

The V gene is TRBV10-3, the J gene TRBJ2-7, with D tentatively TRBD1 (5 bases). Trimming took 6 bases from V and 0 from J, leaving 9 bases between them. The CDR3 has 13 residues. Germline lookup yields CDR1 ENHRY and CDR2 SYGVKD. The CDR3 DNA sequence: TGTGCCATCAGACCCAGGGCCTCCTACGAGCAGTACTTC. It specifies CAIRPRASYEQYF.

The sample holds a few counts of this clonotype. The chain is built from TRBV20-1 and TRBJ2-1; D gene unclear. The CDR3 consists of 14 residues. From germline, CDR1 is DFQATT and CDR2 SNEGSKA (reference sequence). Trimming removed 3 bases at V and 1 base at J, with 10 bases between. CDR3 nucleotides: TGCAGTGCTAGGGGTGGGTTTTCCTACAATGAGCAGTTCTTC. It yields the protein CSARGGFSYNEQFF.

This clonotype came up a few times. J is TRBJ2-1 and V is TRBV20-1; TRBD2 aligns across 12 bases. The junction had 15 bases not matched to a gene; V was cut back by 4 bases and J by 8 bases. The CDR3 is 17 residues long. CDR1 is DFQATT, CDR2 SNEGSKA, per germline (reference sequence). The CDR3 loop is CSAIRLAGGNGYDEQFF. In DNA, the CDR3 is TGCAGTGCTATTCGGCTAGCGGGAGGGAATGGGTACGATGAGCAGTTCTTC.

This clonotype was recorded a few times. This chain joins TRBV20-1 and TRBJ1-2; D remains ambiguous. Germline assignment: CDR1 DFQATT and CDR2 SNEGSKA (reference sequence). V shed 3 bases and J shed 4 bases, with 12 bases lying between them. The length of the CDR3 is 13 residues. The DNA of the CDR3 is TGCAGTGCTAGCTCCGGCAGGCCCTATGGCTACACCTTC. Its translation is CSASSGRPYGYTF.

The genes are TRBV12-3 or TRBV12-4 and TRBJ2-1, with TRBD2 matching 12 bases. With V trimmed by 1 base and J by 8 bases, 3 bases remained unmatched. The CDR3 runs 15 residues. For the CDR3, the DNA is TGTGCCAGCAGTTTAGAACTAGCGGGAGGTCATGAGCAGTTCTTC. Encoded protein: CASSLELAGGHEQFF.

The rearrangement links TRBV12-3 or TRBV12-4 to TRBJ2-1, with 7 bases aligning to TRBD2. Losses at the gene ends were 6 bases for V and 3 bases for J; bases not matched to a gene: 5. CDR3 length: 14 amino acids. Written as DNA, the CDR3 is TGTGCCAGCAGCATACTAGCGCTCTACAATGAGCAGTTCTTC. It codes for CASSILALYNEQFF.

There are a few counts of this clonotype. This rearrangement joins TRBV6-5 to TRBJ2-3; D remains ambiguous. Germline CDR1 MNHEY, CDR2 SVGAGI. V was trimmed by 2 bases and J by 1 base, leaving 4 bases between them. This CDR3 has 13 residues. CDR3 nucleotide sequence: TGTGCCAGCAGTTACGTGGGCACAGATACGCAGTATTTT. Its translation is CASSYVGTDTQYF.

This clonotype showed up just a few times. This rearrangement joins TRBV7-2 to TRBJ2-5, with D possibly matching TRBD2 (6 bases). This CDR3 region has 14 residues. V was shortened by 8 bases and J by 2 bases, with 15 bases between the two germline ends. Germline CDR1 SGHTA, CDR2 FQGNSA. The CDR3 sequence: CASSNNGLQETQYF. The CDR3 DNA sequence: TGTGCCAGCTCAAATAATGGACTACAAGAGACCCAGTACTTC.

The V call is TRBV9, the J call TRBJ2-7, with 9 bases that match TRBD1. Trimming cost V 3 bases and J 4 bases; bases outside gene matches: 8. Per germline, CDR1 SGDLS and CDR2 YYNGEE. The CDR3 is 15 residues long. CDR3 coding DNA: TGTGCCAGCAGCGCCTCCGGGACAGGGCCATACGAGCAGTACTTC. As protein: CASSASGTGPYEQYF.

The V call is TRBV20-1, the J call TRBJ2-7; the match to TRBD2 covers 9 bases. V shed 6 bases, J shed 1 base, and the junction held 7 bases outside the gene matches. The CDR3 has 14 residues. Germline loops: CDR1 DFQATT, CDR2 SNEGSKA (reference sequence). The DNA for the CDR3 is TGCAGTGCGTTAGCGGGAGCTGCATCCTACGAGCAGTACTTC. This translates into CSALAGAASYEQYF.

This clonotype was observed a few times. The chain couples TRBV27 to TRBJ2-1; D not certain. CDR3 length: 15 amino acids. The germline CDR1 and CDR2 sequences are MNHEY and SMNVEV (reference sequence). V was trimmed by 0 bases and J by 5 bases, leaving 11 bases between them. CDR3 nucleotide sequence: TGTGCCAGCAGTTTATCGTTTGTTGGGGACAATGAGCAGTTCTTC. Its protein product is CASSLSFVGDNEQFF.

The V call is TRBV11-1, the J call TRBJ2-5, with 7 bases identical to TRBD1. The germline V gene has CDR1 SGHAT and CDR2 FQDESV (reference sequence). V shed 0 bases, J shed 1 base, and the junction held 5 bases outside the gene matches. The CDR3 has 16 amino acids. For the CDR3, the DNA is TGTGCCAGCAGCTTAGCGATGGACAGGAGCCAAGAGACCCAGTACTTC. Its translation is CASSLAMDRSQETQYF.

This clonotype was observed a few times. The chain joins TRBV20-1 to TRBJ2-1, with D perhaps matching TRBD2 (8 bases). Trimming pared 4 bases from V and 4 bases from J, leaving 20 bases between. CDR1 is DFQATT, CDR2 SNEGSKA, per germline (reference sequence). This CDR3 has 16 amino acids. The CDR3 nucleotides read TGCAGTGCTAAGGGGGCTAGCGGGTACTCATACAATGAGCAGTTCTTC. Protein product: CSAKGASGYSYNEQFF.

This clonotype was seen a few times. The chain carries TRBV12-2 and TRBJ2-1; the DNA was not compared with TRBD2, the D call given in the table. TRBV12-2 is listed as a pseudogene. There are 15 residues in the CDR3. The CDR3 coding sequence is TGTGCAAGTCGTGATACTAGCGGGAGACACAATGAGCAGTTCTTC. The encoded protein is CASRDTSGRHNEQFF.

The rearrangement links TRBV24-1 to TRBJ2-2, with TRBD1 matching 7 bases. After removal of 5 bases from V and 6 bases from J, the junction contained 5 bases not matched to a gene. CDR1 and CDR2 (germline): KGHDR, SFDVKD. The CDR3 consists of 14 residues. CDR3: CATSGDSFAGELFF. CDR3 coding DNA: TGTGCCACCAGTGGGGACAGCTTCGCCGGGGAGCTGTTTTTT.